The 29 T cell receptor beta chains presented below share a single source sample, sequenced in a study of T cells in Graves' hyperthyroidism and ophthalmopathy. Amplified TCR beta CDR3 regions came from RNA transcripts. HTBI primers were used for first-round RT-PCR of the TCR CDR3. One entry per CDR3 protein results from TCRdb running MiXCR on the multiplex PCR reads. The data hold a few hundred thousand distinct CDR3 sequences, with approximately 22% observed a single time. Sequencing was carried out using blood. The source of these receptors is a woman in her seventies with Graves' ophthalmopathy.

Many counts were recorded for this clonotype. CDR3 sequence (DNA): TGTGCCAGCACTCGGGGGAATTCACCCCTCCACTTT. This sequence encodes CASTRGNSPLHF. The V and J genes are TRBV12-3 or TRBV12-4 and TRBJ1-6, with a tentative D call TRBD1 (5 bases). Deletions cut 7 bases from V and 7 bases from J, with 8 bases between. CDR3 length equals 12 residues.

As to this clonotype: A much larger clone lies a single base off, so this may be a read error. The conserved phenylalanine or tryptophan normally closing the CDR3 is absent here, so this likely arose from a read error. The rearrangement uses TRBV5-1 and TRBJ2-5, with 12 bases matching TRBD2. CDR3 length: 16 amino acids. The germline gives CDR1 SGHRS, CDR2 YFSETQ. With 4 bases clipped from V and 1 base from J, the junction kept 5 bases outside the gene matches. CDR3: CASSIRTSGIQETQYS. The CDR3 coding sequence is TGCGCCAGCAGCATTAGGACTAGCGGGATCCAAGAGACCCAGTACTCC.

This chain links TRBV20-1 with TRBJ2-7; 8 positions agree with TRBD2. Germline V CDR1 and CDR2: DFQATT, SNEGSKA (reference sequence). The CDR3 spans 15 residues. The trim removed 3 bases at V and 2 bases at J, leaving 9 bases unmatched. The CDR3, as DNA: TGCAGTGCTAGCCACGGCGGCGGGAGGACCTACGAGCAGTACTTC. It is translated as CSASHGGGRTYEQYF.

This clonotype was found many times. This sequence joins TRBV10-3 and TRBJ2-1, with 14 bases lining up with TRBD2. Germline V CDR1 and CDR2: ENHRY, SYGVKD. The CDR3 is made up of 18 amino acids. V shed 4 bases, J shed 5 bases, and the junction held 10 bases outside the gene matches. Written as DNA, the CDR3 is TGTGCCATCAGTGGGAGACTAGCGGGAGGGAGGATGGACAATGAGCAGTTCTTC. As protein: CAISGRLAGGRMDNEQFF.

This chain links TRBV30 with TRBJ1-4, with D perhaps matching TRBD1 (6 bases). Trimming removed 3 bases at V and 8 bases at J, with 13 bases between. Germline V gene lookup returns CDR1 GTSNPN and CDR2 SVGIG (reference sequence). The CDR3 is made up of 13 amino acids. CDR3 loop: CAWSVGGYEKLFF. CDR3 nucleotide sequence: TGTGCCTGGAGCGTAGGGGGATACGAAAAACTGTTTTTT.

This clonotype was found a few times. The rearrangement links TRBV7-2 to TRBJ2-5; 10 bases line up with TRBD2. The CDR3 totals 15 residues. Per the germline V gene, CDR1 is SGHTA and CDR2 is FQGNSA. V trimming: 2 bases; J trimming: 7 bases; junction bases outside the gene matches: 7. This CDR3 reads CASSLHSGRRGTQYF. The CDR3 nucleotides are TGTGCCAGCAGCTTACATAGCGGGAGGAGGGGGACCCAGTACTTC.

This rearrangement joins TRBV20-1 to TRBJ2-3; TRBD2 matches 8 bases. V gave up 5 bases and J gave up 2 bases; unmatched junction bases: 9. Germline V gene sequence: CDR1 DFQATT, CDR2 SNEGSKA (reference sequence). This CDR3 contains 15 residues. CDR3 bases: TGCAGTGCTTTCCTATTAGCGGGGTTCACAGATACGCAGTATTTT. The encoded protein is CSAFLLAGFTDTQYF.

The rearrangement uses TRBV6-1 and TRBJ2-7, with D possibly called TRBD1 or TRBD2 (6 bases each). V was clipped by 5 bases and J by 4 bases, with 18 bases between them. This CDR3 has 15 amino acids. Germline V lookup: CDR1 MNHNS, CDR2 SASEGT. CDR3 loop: CASSWRDTTPYEQYF. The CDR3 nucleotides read TGTGCCAGCAGTTGGCGGGACACCACCCCTTACGAGCAGTACTTC.

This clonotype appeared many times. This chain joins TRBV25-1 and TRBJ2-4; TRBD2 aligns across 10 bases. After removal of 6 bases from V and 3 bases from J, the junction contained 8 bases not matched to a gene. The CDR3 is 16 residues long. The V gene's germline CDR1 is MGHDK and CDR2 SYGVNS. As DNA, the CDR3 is TGTGCCAGCAGCGCATCTAGCGGGAGCGGCAAAAACATTCAGTACTTC. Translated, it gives CASSASSGSGKNIQYF.

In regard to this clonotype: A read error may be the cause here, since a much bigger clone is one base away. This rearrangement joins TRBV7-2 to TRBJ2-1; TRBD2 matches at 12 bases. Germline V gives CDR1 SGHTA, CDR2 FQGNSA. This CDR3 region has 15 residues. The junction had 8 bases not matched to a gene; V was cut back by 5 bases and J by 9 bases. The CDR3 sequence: CASSRRLAGDSEQFF. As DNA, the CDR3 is TGTGCCAGCAGCCGTCGACTAGCGGGAGACAGTGAGCAGTTCTTC.

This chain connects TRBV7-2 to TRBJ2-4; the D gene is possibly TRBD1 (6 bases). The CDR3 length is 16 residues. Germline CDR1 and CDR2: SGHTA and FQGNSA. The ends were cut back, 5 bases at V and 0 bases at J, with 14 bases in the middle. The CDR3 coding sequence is TGTGCCAGCAGCCTGGGGGCGACTGTAGCCAAAAACATTCAGTACTTC. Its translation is CASSLGATVAKNIQYF.

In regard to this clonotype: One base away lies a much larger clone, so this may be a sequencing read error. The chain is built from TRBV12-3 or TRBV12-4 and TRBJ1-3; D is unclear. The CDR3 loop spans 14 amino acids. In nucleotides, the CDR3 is TGTGCCAGCAGCATTTCCTTGCCTGGAAACACCGTATATTTT. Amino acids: CASSISLPGNTVYF.

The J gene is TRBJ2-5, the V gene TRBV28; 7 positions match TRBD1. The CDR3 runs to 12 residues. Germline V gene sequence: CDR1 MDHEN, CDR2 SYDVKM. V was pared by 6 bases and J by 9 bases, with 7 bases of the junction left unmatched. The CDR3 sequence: CASRATGASQYF. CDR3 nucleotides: TGTGCCAGCAGGGCAACAGGGGCTTCCCAGTACTTC.

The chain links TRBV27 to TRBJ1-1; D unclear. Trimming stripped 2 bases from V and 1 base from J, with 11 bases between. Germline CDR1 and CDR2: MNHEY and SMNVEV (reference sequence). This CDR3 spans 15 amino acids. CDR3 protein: CASSLQWGWNTEAFF. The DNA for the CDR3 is TGTGCCAGCAGTTTACAATGGGGTTGGAACACTGAAGCTTTCTTT.

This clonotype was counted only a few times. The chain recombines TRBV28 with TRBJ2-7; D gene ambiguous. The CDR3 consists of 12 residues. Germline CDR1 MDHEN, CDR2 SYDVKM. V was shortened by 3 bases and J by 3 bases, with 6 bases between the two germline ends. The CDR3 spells CASSFGIYEQYF. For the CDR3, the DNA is TGTGCCAGCAGTTTTGGGATCTACGAGCAGTACTTC. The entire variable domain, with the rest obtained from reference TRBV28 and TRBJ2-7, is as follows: DVKVTQSSRYLVKRTGEKVFLECVQDMDHENMFWYRQDPGLGLRLIYFSYDVKMKEKGDIPEGYSVSREKKERFSLILESASTNQTSMYLCASSFGIYEQYFGPGTRLTVT.

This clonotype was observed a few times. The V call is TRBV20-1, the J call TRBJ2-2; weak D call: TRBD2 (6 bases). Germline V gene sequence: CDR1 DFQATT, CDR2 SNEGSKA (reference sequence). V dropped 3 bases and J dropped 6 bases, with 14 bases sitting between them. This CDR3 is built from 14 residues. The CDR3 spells CSARAGQFSGELFF. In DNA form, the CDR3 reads TGCAGTGCTAGGGCGGGGCAGTTTTCCGGGGAGCTGTTTTTT.

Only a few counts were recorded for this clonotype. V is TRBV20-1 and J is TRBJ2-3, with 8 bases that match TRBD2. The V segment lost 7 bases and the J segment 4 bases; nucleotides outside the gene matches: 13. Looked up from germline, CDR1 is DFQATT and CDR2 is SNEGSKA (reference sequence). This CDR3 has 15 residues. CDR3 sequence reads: CSVTPSGSLSDTQYF. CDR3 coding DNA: TGCAGTGTTACTCCGAGCGGGAGCCTTTCAGATACGCAGTATTTT.

The CDR3 nucleotides read TGCGCCAGCAGCTTGGGGCCAGGGGGGACCTCTGGAAACACCATATATTTT. It specifies CASSLGPGGTSGNTIYF. This chain joins TRBV5-1 and TRBJ1-3, with 7 bases matching TRBD1. CDR3 size: 17 residues. Germline CDR1 SGHRS, CDR2 YFSETQ. V shed 0 bases and J 0 bases; nucleotides not matched to a gene: 6.

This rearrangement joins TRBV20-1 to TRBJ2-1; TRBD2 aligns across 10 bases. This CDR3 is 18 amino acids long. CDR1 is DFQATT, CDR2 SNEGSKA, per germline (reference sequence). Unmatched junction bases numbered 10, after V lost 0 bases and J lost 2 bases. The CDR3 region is CSARDRLAGVGTYNEQFF. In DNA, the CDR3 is TGCAGTGCTAGAGATAGGCTAGCGGGAGTAGGAACCTACAATGAGCAGTTCTTC.

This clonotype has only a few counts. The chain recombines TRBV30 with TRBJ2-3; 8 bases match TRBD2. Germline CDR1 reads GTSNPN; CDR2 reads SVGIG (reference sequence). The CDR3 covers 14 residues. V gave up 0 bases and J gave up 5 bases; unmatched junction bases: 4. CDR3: CAWSVAGGGDTQYF. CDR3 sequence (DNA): TGTGCCTGGAGTGTTGCGGGAGGTGGAGATACGCAGTATTTT.

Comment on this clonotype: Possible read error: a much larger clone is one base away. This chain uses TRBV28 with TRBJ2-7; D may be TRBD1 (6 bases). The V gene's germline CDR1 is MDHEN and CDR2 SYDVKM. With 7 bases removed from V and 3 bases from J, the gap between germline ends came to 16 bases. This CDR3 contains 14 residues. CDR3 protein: CASNTPQGYYEQYF. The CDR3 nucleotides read TGTGCCAGCAACACACCCCAGGGGTACTACGAGCAGTACTTC. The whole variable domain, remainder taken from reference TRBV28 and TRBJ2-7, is DVKVTQSSRYLVKRTGEKVFLECVQDMDHENMFWYRQDPGLGLRLIYFSYDVKMKEKGDIPEGYSVSREKKERFSLILESASTNQTSMYLCASNTPQGYYEQYFGPGTRLTVT.

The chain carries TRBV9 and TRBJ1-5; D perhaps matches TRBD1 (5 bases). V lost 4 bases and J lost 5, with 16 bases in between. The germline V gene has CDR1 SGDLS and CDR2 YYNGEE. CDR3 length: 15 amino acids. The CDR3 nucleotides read TGTGCCAGCAGCCCAACCGGACAAGGCGATCAGCCCCAGCATTTT. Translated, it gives CASSPTGQGDQPQHF.

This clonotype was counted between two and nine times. The CDR3 nucleotides are TGTGCCAGCAGCCTCATTGGGACTGAAGCTTTCTTT. Translating gives CASSLIGTEAFF. The chain joins TRBV6-2 or TRBV6-3 to TRBJ1-1, with D unresolved. The CDR3 extends over 12 amino acids. Germline CDR1 is MNHEY and CDR2 is SVGEGT. Trimming removed 6 bases from V and 5 bases from J, with 10 bases in between.

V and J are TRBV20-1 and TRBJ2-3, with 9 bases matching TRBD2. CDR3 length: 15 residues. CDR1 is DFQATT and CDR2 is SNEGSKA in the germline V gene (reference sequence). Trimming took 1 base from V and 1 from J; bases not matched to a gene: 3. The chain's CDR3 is CSARGASGGTDTQYF. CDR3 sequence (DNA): TGCAGTGCTAGAGGGGCTAGCGGGGGCACAGATACGCAGTATTTT.

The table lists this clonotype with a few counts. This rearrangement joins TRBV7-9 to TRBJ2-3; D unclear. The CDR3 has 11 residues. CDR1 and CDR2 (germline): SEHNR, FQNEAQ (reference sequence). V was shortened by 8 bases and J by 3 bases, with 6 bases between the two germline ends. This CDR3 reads CASAWTDTQYF. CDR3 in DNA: TGTGCCAGCGCATGGACAGATACGCAGTATTTT.

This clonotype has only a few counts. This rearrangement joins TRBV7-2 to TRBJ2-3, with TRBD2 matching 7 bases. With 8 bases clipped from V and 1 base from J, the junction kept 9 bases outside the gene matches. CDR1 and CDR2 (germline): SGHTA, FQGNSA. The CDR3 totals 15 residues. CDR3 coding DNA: TGTGCCAGCGAGGTGGCGGGAGTTCGCACAGATACGCAGTATTTT. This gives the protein CASEVAGVRTDTQYF.

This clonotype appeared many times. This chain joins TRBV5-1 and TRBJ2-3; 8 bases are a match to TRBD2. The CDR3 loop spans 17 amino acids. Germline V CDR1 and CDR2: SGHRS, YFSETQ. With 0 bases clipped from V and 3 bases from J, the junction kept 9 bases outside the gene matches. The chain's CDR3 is CASSLASGSFRTDTQYF. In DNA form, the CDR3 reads TGCGCCAGCAGCTTGGCCAGCGGGAGTTTTCGAACAGATACGCAGTATTTT.

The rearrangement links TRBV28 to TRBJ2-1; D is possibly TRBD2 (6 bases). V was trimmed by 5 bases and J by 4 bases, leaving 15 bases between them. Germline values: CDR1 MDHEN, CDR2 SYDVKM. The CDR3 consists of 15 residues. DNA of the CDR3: TGTGCCAGCAGTCACCGGAGGGCCTTTTACAATGAGCAGTTCTTC. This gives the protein CASSHRRAFYNEQFF.

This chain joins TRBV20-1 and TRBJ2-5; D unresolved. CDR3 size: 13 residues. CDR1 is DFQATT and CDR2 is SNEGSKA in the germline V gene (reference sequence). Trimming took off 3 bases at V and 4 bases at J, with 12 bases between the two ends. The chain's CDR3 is CSARVLVGETQYF. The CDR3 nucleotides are TGCAGTGCTAGGGTGCTAGTGGGAGAGACCCAGTACTTC.